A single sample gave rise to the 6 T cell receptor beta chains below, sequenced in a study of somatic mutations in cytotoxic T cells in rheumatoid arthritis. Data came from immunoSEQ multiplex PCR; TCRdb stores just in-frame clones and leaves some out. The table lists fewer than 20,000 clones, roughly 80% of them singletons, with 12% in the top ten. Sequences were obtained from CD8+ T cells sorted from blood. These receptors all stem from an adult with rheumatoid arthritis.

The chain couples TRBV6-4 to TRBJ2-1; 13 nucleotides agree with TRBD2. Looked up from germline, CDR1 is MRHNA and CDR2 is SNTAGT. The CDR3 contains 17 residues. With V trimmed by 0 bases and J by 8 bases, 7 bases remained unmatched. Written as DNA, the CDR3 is TGTGCCAGCAGTGACTCCTCGACTAGCGGGGGGACCTATGAGCAGTTCTTC. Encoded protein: CASSDSSTSGGTYEQFF.

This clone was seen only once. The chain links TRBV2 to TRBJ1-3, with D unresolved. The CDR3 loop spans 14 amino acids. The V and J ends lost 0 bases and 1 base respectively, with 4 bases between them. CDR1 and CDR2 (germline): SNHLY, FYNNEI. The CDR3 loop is CASSEAGSGNTIYF. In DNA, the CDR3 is TGTGCCAGCAGTGAAGCGGGGTCTGGAAACACCATATATTTT.

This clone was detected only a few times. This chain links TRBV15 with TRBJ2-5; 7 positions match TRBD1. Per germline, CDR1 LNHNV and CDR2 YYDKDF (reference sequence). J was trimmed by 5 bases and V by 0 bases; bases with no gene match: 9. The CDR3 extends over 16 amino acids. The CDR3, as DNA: TGTGCCACCAGCAGAGATTACGGGGCACAGGGGGAGACCCAGTACTTC. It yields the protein CATSRDYGAQGETQYF.

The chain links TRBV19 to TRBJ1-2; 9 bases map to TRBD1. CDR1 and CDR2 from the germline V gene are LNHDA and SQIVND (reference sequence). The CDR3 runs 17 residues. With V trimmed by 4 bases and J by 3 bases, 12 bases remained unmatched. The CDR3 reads CASSRRLGQGTYYGYTF. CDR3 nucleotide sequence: TGTGCCAGTAGTAGGCGTTTGGGACAGGGCACTTACTATGGCTACACCTTC.

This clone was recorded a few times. The CDR3 bases are TGTGCCAGCAGATACCCGGGTGACACCGGGGAGCTGTTTTTT. Protein product: CASRYPGDTGELFF. The chain has TRBV6-5 and TRBJ2-2, with no clear D. The CDR3 is made up of 14 amino acids. Between the trimmed V and J ends, which lost 6 bases and 3 bases, there was a span of 11 bases. CDR1 is MNHEY, CDR2 SVGAGI, per germline.

DNA for the CDR3: TGTGCCAGCAGCTGGGACAGCCTGGGGGAGACCCAGTACTTC. It translates to CASSWDSLGETQYF. This chain links TRBV7-9 with TRBJ2-5; 7 bases fit TRBD1. The junction had 7 bases not matched to a gene; V was cut back by 4 bases and J by 5 bases. This CDR3 has 14 amino acids. Per germline, CDR1 SEHNR and CDR2 FQNEAQ (reference sequence).